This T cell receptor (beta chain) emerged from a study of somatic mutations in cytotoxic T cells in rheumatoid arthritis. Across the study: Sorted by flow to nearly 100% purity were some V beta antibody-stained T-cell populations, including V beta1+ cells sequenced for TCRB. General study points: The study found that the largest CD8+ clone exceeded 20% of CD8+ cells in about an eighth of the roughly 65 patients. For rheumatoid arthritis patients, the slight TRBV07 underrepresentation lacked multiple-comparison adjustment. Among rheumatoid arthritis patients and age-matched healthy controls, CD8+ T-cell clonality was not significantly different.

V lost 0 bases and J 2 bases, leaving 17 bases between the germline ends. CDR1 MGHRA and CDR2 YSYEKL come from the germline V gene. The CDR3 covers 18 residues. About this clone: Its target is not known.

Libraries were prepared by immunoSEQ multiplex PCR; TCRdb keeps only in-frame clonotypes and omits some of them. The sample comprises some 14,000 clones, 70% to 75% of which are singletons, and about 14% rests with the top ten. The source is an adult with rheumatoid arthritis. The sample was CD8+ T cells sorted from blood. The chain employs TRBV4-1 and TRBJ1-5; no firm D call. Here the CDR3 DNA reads TGCGCCAGCAGCCAAGACTTGGTACCGGCTAGCGGCAATCAGCCCCAGCATTTT. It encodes CASSQDLVPASGNQPQHF.